The source of this T cell receptor (beta chain) is a study of cytomegalovirus exposure and HLA in healthy donors. The wider study: The roughly 670 first-cohort repertoires shared a platform with the 120 or so validation repertoires, as reported in a later analysis. Points from the study as a whole: Confirmation in vitro established that a few CMV-associated chains were specific for CMV antigens. The classifier was said to identify cytomegalovirus status with high specificity and sensitivity.

TCRdb keeps only in-frame clones here, not all; method: immunoSEQ multiplex PCR. The table records approximately 100,000 clones, 80% to 95% of them present only once. The donors were members of the validation cohort comprising over a hundred subjects, separate from the roughly 700-subject first cohort. About this clone: Its antigen is unidentified.

Sequences were obtained from PBMCs. This clonotype was sampled from a woman aged 30 to 39 in good health and CMV-seropositive.

In DNA form, the CDR3 reads TGCGCCAGCAGCCATCTGACAGGTCCAGGGACCCAGTACTTC. It is translated as CASSHLTGPGTQYF. The chain joins TRBV4-3 to TRBJ2-5, with a possible D match to TRBD1 (6 bases). Trimming stripped 3 bases from V and 7 bases from J, with 15 bases between. Germline V gene sequence: CDR1 LGHNA, CDR2 YSLEER. CDR3 size: 14 residues.